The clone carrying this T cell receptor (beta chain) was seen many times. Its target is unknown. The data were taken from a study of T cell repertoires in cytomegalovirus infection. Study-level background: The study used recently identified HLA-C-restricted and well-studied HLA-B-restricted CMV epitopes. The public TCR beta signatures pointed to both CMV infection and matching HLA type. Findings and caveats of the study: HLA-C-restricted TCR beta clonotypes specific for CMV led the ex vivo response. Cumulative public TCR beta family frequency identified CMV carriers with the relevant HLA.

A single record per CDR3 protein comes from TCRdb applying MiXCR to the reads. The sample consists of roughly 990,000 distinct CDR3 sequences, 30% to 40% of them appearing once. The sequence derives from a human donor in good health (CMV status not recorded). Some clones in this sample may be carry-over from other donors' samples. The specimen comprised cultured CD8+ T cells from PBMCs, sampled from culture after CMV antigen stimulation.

The CDR3 nucleotides are TGTGCTAGTGGTTACCGGAGCACCGGGGAGCTGTTTTTT. Translation: CASGYRSTGELFF. V is TRBV12-5 and J is TRBJ2-2; no clear D. The CDR3 length is 13 residues. CDR1 is LGHNT, CDR2 FRNRAP, per germline. The V and J ends lost 4 bases and 4 bases respectively, with 7 bases between them.